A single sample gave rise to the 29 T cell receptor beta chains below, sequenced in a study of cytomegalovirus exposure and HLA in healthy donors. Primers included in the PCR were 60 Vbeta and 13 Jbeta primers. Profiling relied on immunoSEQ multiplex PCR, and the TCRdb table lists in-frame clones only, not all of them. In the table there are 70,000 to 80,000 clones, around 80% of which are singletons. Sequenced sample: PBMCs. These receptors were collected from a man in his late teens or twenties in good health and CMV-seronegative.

The CDR3 DNA reads as TGTGCCAGCAGTGTGGACAGGGGTCTCTACAATGAGCAGTTCTTC. Its translation: CASSVDRGLYNEQFF. V usage is TRBV6-1 and J usage is TRBJ2-1, with 9 bases matching TRBD1. V lost 4 bases to trimming and J lost 3 bases; unmatched junction nucleotides: 4. The CDR3 spans 15 residues. Germline lookup yields CDR1 MNHNS and CDR2 SASEGT.

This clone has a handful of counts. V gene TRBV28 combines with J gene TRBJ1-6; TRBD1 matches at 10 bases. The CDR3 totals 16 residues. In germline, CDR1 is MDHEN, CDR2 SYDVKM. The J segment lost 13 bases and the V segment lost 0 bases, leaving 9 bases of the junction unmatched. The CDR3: CASSLWGDRGAGPLHF. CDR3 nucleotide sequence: TGTGCCAGCAGTTTATGGGGGGACAGGGGCGCGGGGCCCCTCCACTTT.

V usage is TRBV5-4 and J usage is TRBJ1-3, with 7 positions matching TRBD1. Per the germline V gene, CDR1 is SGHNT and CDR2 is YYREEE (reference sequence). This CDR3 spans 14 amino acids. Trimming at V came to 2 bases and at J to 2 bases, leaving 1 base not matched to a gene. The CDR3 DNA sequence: TGTGCCAGCAGCTTAGGACAGGCTGGAAACACCATATATTTT. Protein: CASSLGQAGNTIYF.

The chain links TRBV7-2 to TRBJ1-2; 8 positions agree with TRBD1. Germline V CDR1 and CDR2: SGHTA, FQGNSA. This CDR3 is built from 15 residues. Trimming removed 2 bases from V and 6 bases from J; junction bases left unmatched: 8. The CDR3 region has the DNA TGTGCCAGCAGCTTAAGGACAGGGAAGGCGGATGGCTACACCTTC. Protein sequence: CASSLRTGKADGYTF.

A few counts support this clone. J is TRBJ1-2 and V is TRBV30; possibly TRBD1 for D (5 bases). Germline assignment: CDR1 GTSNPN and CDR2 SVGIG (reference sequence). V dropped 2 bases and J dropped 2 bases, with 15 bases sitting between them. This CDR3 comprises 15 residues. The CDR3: CAWSRWTSENYGYTF. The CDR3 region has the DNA TGTGCCTGGAGTCGGTGGACATCGGAAAACTATGGCTACACCTTC. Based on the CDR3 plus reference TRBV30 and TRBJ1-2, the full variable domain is SQTIHQWPATLVQPVGSPLSLECTVEGTSNPNLYWYRQAAGRGLQLLFYSVGIGQISSEVPQNLSASRPQDRQFILSSKKLLLSDSGFYLCAWSRWTSENYGYTFGSGTRLTVV.

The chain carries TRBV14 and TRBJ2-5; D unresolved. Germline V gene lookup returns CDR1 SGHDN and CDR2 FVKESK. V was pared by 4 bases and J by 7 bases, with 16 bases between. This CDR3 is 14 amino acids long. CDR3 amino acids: CASSLRSRPWTQYF. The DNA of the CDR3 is TGTGCCAGCAGCCTCCGGTCTCGTCCATGGACCCAGTACTTC.

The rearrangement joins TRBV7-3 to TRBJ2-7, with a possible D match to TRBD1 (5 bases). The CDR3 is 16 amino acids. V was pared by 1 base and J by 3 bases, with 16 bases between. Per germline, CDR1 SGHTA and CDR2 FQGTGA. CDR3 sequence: CASSLIRAGKNYEQYF. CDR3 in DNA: TGTGCCAGCAGCTTAATAAGGGCAGGGAAGAACTACGAGCAGTACTTC.

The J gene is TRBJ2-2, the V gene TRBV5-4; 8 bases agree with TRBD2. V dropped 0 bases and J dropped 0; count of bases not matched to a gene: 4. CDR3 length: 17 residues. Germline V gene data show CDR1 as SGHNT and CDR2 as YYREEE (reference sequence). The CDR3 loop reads CASSLGGSGTNTGELFF. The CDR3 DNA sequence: TGTGCCAGCAGCTTGGGTGGTAGCGGGACGAACACCGGGGAGCTGTTTTTT. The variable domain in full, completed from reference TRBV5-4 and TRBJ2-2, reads ETGVTQSPTHLIKTRGQQVTLRCSSQSGHNTVSWYQQALGQGPQFIFQYYREEENGRGNFPPRFSGLQFPNYSSELNVNALELDDSALYLCASSLGGSGTNTGELFFGEGSRLTVL.

The CDR3 protein is CASSLPPAGGTSTDTQYF. CDR3 sequence (DNA): TGTGCCAGCAGCTTACCTCCAGCGGGGGGAACTAGCACAGATACGCAGTATTTT. This rearrangement joins TRBV7-9 to TRBJ2-3; TRBD2 aligns across 9 bases. J was trimmed by 0 bases and V by 2 bases; bases with no gene match: 9. Germline V gene lookup returns CDR1 SEHNR and CDR2 FQNEAQ (reference sequence). The CDR3 is 18 residues long.

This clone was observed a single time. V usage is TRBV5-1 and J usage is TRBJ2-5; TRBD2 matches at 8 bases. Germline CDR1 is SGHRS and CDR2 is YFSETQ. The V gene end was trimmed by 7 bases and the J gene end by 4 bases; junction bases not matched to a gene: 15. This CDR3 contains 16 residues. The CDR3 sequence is CASGASMGRGGETQYF. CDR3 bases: TGCGCCAGCGGTGCCTCAATGGGCCGGGGGGGAGAGACCCAGTACTTC.

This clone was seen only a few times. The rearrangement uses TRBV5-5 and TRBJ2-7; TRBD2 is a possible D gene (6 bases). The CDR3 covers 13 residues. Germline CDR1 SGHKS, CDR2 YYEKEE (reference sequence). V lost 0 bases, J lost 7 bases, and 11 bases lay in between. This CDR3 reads CASSLAAGREQYF. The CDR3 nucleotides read TGTGCCAGCAGCTTGGCCGCGGGAAGGGAGCAGTACTTC.

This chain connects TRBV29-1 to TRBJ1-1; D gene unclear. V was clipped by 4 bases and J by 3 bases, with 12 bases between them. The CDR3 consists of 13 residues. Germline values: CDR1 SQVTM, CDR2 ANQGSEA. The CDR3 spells CSVGRSRYTEAFF. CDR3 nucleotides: TGCAGCGTTGGAAGAAGTCGGTACACTGAAGCTTTCTTT.

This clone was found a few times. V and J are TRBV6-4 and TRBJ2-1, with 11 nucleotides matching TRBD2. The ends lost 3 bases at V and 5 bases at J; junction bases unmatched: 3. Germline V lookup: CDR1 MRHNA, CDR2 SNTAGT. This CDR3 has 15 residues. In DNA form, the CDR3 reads TGTGCCAGCAGTGAAGTAGCGGGGGGGAACAATGAGCAGTTCTTC. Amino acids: CASSEVAGGNNEQFF.

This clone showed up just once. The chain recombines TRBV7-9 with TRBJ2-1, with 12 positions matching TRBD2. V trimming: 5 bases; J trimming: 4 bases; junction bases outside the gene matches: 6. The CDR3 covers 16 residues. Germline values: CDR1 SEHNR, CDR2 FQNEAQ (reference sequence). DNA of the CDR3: TGTGCCAGCAGCCCGAGACTAGCGGGGGATTACAATGAGCAGTTCTTC. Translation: CASSPRLAGDYNEQFF.

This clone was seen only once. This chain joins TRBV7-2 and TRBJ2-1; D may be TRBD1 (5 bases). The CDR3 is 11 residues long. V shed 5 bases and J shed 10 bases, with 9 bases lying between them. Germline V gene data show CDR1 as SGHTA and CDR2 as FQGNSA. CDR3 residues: CASSITGEQFF. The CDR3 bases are TGTGCCAGCAGCATCACAGGAGAGCAGTTCTTC.

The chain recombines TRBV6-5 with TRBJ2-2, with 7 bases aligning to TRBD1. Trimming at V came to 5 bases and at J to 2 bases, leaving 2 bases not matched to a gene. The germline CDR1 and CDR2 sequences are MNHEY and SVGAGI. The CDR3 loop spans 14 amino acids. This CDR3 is CASSRQGNTGELFF. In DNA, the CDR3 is TGTGCCAGCAGTCGACAGGGCAACACCGGGGAGCTGTTTTTT.

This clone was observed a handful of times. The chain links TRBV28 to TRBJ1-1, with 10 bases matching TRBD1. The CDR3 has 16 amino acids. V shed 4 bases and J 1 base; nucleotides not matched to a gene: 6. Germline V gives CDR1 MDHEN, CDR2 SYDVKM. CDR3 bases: TGTGCCAGCAGTTCGGGACAGGGGATTGGGAACACTGAAGCTTTCTTT. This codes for CASSSGQGIGNTEAFF.

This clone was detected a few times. CDR3 sequence: CASSLAAGRSNEKLFF. CDR3 DNA sequence: TGCGCCAGCAGCTTGGCCGCGGGCAGATCTAATGAAAAACTGTTTTTT. The chain joins TRBV5-1 to TRBJ1-4; D is unresolved. The CDR3 has 16 amino acids. CDR1 SGHRS and CDR2 YFSETQ come from the germline V gene. Trimming cost V 0 bases and J 3 bases, with 12 bases left between them.

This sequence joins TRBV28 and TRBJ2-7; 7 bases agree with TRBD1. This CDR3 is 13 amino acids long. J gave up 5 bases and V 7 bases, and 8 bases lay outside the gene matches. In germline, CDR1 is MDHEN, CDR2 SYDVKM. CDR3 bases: TGTGCCAGCAATAGGGGGCTACCCCACGAGCAGTACTTC. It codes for CASNRGLPHEQYF.

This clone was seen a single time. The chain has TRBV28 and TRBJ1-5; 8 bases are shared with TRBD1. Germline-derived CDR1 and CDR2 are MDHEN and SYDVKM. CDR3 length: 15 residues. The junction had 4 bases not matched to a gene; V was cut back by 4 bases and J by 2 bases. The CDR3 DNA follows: TGTGCCAGCAGTTGGACAGGGTTAGGCAATCAGCCCCAGCATTTT. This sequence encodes CASSWTGLGNQPQHF. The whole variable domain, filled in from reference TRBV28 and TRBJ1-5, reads DVKVTQSSRYLVKRTGEKVFLECVQDMDHENMFWYRQDPGLGLRLIYFSYDVKMKEKGDIPEGYSVSREKKERFSLILESASTNQTSMYLCASSWTGLGNQPQHFGDGTRLSIL.

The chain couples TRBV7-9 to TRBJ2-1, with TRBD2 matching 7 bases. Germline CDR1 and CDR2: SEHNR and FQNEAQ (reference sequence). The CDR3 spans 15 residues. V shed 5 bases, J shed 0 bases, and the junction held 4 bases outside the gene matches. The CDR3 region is CASSPREGSYNEQFF. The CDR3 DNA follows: TGTGCCAGCAGCCCGAGGGAGGGCTCCTACAATGAGCAGTTCTTC.

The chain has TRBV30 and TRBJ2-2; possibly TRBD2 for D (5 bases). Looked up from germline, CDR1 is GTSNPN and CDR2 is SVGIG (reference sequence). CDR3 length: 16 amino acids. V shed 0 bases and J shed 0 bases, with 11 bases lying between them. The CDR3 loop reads CAWSVARTSNTGELFF. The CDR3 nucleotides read TGTGCCTGGAGTGTCGCAAGGACTTCGAACACCGGGGAGCTGTTTTTT.

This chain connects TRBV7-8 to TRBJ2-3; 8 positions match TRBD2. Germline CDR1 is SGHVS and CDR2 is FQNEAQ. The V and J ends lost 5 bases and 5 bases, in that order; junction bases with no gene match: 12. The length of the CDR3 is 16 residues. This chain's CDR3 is CASSTPSGTRLDTQYF. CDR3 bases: TGTGCCAGCAGCACCCCTTCCGGGACTAGGTTAGATACGCAGTATTTT.

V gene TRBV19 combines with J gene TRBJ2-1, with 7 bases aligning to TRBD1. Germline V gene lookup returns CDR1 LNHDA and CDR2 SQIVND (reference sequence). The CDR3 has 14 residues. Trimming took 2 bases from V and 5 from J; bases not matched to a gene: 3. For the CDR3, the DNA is TGTGCCAGTAGTATAAGGGACAGCGACAATGAGCAGTTCTTC. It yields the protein CASSIRDSDNEQFF.

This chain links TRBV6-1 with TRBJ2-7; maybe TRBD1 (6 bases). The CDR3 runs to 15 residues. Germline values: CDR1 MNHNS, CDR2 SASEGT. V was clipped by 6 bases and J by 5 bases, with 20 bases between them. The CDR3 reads CASSSGAATTNEQYF. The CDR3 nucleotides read TGTGCCAGCAGCTCAGGGGCGGCGACTACGAACGAGCAGTACTTC.

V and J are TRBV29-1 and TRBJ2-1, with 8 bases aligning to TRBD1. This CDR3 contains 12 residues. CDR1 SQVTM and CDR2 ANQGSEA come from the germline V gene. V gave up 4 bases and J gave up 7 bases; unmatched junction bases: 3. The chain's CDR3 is CSVARGLNEQFF. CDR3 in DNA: TGCAGCGTTGCCAGGGGGCTTAATGAGCAGTTCTTC.

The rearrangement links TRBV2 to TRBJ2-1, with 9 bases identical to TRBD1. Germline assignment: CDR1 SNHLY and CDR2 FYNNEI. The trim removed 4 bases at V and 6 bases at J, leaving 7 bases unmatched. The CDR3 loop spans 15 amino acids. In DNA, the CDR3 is TGTGCCAGCAGTGGGGGGACAGGGAATTCCAATGAGCAGTTCTTC. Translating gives CASSGGTGNSNEQFF.

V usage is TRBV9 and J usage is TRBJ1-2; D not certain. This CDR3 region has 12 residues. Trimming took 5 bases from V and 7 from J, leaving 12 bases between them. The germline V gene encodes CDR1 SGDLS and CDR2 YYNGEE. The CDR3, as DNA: TGTGCCAGCAGGAATCGGGTTAGTGGCTACACCTTC. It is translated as CASRNRVSGYTF.

The CDR3, as DNA: TGTGCCACCAGCAGAGATAGCGAGAACACTGAAGCTTTCTTT. Its protein is CATSRDSENTEAFF. The rearrangement links TRBV15 to TRBJ1-1; D is unresolved. This CDR3 spans 14 amino acids. Deletions cut 0 bases from V and 1 base from J, with 6 bases between. The germline V gene encodes CDR1 LNHNV and CDR2 YYDKDF (reference sequence).